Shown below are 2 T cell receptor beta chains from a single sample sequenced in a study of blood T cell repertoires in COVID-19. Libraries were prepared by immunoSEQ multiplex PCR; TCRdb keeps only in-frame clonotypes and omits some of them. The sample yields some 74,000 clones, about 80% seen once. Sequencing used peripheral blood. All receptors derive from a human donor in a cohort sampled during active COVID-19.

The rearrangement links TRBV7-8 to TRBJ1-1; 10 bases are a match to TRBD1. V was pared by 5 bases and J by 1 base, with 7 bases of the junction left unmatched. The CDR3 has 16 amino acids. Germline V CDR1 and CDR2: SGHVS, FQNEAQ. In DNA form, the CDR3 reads TGTGCCAGCAGCCCAGACAGGGGGCGGGAGAACACTGAAGCTTTCTTT. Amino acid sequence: CASSPDRGRENTEAFF.

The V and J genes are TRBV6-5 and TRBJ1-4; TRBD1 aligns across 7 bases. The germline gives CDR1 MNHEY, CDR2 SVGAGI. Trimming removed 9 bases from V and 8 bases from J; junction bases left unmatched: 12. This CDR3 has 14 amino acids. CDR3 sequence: CASRSAGGWEKLFF. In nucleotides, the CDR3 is TGTGCCAGTCGGTCAGCAGGGGGTTGGGAAAAACTGTTTTTT.